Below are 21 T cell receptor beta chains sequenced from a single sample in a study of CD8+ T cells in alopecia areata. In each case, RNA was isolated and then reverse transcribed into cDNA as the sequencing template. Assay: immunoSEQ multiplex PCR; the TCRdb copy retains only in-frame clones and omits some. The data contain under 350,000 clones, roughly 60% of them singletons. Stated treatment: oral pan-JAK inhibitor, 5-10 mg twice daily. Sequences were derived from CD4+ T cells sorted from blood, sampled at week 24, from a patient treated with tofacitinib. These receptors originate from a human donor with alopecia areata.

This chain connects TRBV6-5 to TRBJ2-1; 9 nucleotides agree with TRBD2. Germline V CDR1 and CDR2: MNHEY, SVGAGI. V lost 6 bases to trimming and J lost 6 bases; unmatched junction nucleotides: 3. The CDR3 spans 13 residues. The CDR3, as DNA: TGTGCCAGCAGGCCACTAGCGGGCAATGAGCAGTTCTTC. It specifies CASRPLAGNEQFF.

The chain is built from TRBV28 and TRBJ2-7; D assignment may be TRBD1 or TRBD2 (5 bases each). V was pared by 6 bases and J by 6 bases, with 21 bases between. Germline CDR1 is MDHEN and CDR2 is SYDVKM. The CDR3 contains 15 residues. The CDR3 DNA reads TGTGCCAGCAGGACCGGGGCACAATCGAGATTCGAGCAGTACTTC. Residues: CASRTGAQSRFEQYF.

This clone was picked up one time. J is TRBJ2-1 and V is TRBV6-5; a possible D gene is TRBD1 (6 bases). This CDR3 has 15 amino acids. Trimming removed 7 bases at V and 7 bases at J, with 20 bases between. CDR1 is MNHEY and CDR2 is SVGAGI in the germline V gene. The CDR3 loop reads CASIRPGDPNNEQFF. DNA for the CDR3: TGTGCCAGCATTCGTCCAGGGGACCCCAATAATGAGCAGTTCTTC.

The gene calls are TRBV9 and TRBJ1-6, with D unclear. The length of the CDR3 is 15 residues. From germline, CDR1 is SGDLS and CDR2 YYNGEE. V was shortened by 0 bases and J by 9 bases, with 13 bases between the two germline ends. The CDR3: CASSVDSGFGSPLHF. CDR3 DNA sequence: TGTGCCAGCAGCGTAGATTCGGGGTTTGGTTCACCCCTCCACTTT.

The CDR3 sequence: CAIRDSYNEQFF. In nucleotides, the CDR3 is TGTGCCATCCGGGACTCTTACAATGAGCAGTTCTTC. The J gene is TRBJ2-1, the V gene TRBV10-3, with D possibly TRBD2 on 6 matching bases. Germline V gene lookup returns CDR1 ENHRY and CDR2 SYGVKD. The CDR3 runs to 12 residues. V lost 8 bases and J 4 bases, leaving 9 bases between the germline ends.

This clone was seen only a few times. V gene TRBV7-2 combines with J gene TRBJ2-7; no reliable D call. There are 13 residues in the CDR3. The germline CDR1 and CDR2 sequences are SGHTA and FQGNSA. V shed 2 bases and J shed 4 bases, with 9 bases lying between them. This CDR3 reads CASSLRAVYEQYF. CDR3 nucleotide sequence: TGTGCCAGCAGCTTAAGGGCGGTATACGAGCAGTACTTC. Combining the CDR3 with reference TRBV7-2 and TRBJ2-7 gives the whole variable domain GAGVSQSPSNKVTEKGKDVELRCDPISGHTALYWYRQSLGQGLEFLIYFQGNSAPDKSGLPSDRFSAERTGGSVSTLTIQRTQQEDSAVYLCASSLRAVYEQYFGPGTRLTVT.

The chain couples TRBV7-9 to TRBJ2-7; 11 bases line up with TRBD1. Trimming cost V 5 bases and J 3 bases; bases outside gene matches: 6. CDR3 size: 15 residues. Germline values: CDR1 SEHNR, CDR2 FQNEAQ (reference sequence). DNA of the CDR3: TGTGCCAGCAGCCGGACAGGGGGCGGTAACTACGAGCAGTACTTC. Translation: CASSRTGGGNYEQYF.

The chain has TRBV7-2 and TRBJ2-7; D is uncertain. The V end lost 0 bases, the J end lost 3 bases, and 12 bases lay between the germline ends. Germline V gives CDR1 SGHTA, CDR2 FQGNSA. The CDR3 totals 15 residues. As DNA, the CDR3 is TGTGCCAGCAGCTTAGCCGTCACAGTCCGCTACGAGCAGTACTTC. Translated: CASSLAVTVRYEQYF. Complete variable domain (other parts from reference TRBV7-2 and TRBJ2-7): GAGVSQSPSNKVTEKGKDVELRCDPISGHTALYWYRQSLGQGLEFLIYFQGNSAPDKSGLPSDRFSAERTGGSVSTLTIQRTQQEDSAVYLCASSLAVTVRYEQYFGPGTRLTVT.

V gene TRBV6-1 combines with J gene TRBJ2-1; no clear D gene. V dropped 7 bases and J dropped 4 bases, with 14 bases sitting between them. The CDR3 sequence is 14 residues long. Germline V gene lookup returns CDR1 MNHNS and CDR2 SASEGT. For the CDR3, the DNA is TGTGCCAGCATCGAGTCAGCCCCTTACAATGAGCAGTTCTTC. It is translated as CASIESAPYNEQFF.

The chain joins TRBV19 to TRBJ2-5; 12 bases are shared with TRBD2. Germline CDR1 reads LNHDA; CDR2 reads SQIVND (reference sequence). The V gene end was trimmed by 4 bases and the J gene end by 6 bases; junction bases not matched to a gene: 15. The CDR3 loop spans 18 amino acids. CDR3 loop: CASSTSHLAGGPEKTQYF. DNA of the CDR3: TGTGCCAGTAGTACTTCACACCTAGCGGGGGGGCCTGAGAAGACCCAGTACTTC.

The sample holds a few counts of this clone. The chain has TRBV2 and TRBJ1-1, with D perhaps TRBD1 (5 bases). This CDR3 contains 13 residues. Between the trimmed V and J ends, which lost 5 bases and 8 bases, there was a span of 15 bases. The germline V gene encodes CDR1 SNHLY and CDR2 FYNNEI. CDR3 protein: CASSSDWGREAFF. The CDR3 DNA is TGTGCCAGCAGTTCCGACTGGGGACGGGAAGCTTTCTTT.

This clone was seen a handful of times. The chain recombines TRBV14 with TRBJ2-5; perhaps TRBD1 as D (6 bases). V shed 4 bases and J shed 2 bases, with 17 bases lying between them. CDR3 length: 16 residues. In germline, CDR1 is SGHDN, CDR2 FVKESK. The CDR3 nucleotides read TGTGCCAGCAGCCTCACAGGGAACCTGGGGCAAGAGACCCAGTACTTC. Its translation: CASSLTGNLGQETQYF.

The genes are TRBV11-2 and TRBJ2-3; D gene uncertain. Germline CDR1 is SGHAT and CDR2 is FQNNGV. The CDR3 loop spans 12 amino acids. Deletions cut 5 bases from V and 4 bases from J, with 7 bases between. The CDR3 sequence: CASSPRPDTQYF. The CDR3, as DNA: TGTGCCAGCAGCCCTCGCCCAGATACGCAGTATTTT. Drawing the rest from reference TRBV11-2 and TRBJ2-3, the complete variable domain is EAGVAQSPRYKIIEKRQSVAFWCNPISGHATLYWYQQILGQGPKLLIQFQNNGVVDDSQLPKDRFSAERLKGVDSTLKIQPAKLEDSAVYLCASSPRPDTQYFGPGTRLTVL.

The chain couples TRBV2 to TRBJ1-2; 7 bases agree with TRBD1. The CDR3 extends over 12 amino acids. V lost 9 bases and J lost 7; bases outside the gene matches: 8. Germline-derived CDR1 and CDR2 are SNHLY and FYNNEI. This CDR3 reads CARSTGRTGYTF. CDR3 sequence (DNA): TGTGCCAGGTCGACAGGGAGGACTGGCTACACCTTC.

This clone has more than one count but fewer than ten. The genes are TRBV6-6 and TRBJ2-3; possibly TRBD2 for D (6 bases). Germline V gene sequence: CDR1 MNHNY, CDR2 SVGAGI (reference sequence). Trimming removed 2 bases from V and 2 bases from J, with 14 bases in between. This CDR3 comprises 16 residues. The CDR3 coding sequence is TGTGCCAGCAGTTACGTAGCGGTTGGGCACACAGATACGCAGTATTTT. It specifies CASSYVAVGHTDTQYF.

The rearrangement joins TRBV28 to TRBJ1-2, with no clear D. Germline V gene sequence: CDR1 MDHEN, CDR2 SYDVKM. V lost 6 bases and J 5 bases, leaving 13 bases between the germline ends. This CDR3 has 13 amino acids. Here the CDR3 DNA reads TGTGCCAGCAGCCCCCCCGGGATATATGGCTACACCTTC. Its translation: CASSPPGIYGYTF.

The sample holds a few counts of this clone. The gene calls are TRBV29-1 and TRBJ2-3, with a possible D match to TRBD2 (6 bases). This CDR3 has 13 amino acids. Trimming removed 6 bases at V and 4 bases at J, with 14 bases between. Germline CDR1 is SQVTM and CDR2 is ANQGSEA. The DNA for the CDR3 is TGCAGCGTAGGGACTCTCGCGGCAGATACGCAGTATTTT. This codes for CSVGTLAADTQYF.

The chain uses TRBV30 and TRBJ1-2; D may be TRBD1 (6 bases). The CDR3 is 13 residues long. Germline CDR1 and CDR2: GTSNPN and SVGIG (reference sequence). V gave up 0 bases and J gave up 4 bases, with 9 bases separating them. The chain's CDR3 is CAWSVKGVYGYTF. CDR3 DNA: TGTGCCTGGAGTGTAAAGGGGGTCTATGGCTACACCTTC.

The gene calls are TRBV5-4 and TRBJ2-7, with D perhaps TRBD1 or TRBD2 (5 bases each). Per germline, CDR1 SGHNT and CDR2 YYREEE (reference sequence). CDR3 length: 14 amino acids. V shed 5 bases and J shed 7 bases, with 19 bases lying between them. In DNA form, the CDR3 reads TGTGCCAGCAGTGGGACCGGCTATGGGAGTGAGCAGTACTTC. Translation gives CASSGTGYGSEQYF.

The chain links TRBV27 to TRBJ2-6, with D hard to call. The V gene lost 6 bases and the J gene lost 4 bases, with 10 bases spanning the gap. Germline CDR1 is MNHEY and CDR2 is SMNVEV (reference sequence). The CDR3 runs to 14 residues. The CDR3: CASRGKRGANVLTF. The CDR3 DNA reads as TGTGCCAGCAGAGGGAAAAGAGGGGCCAACGTCCTGACTTTC.

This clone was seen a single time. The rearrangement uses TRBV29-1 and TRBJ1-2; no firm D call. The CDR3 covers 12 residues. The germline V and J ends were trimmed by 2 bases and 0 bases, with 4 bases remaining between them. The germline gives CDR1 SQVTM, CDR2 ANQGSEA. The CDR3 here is CSVEPPNYGYTF. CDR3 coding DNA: TGCAGCGTTGAACCACCTAACTATGGCTACACCTTC.